This T cell receptor (beta chain) came from a study of blood T cell repertoires in COVID-19. As handled by the study authors: The authors estimated nucleated cell counts from reference gene primer amplification. Here immunoSEQ multiplex PCR was the method, and the copy in TCRdb shows in-frame clones only, minus some. The V and J calls and clone size were taken over from that table, and D and trimming were inferred from the DNA. In the table there are 100,000 to 130,000 clones, 84% of which are singletons. Trimming removed 4 bases at V and 2 bases at J, with 21 bases between. Per germline, CDR1 MGHDK and CDR2 SYGVNS. This CDR3 contains 18 residues.

Sequenced sample: peripheral blood. The chain employs TRBV25-1 and TRBJ2-1; a possible D gene is TRBD1 (5 bases). The sequence came from a human donor in a cohort sampled during active COVID-19. CDR3 DNA sequence: TGTGCCAGCAGTGCGTTGGATTGGGGCGGTAACGCCTACAATGAGCAGTTCTTC. Its protein product is CASSALDWGGNAYNEQFF.